There are many counts of the clone carrying this T cell receptor beta chain. The CDR3 length is 11 residues. The germline gives CDR1 GTSNPN, CDR2 SVGIG (reference sequence). Trimming pared 2 bases from V and 6 bases from J, leaving 6 bases between. The sample originates from a study of regulatory T cells in long-lasting Graves disease. Time point indicated: newly diagnosed GD, antithyroid drugs for less than 3 months. Making the TCR library involved RNA that had been extracted from PBMCs. TCR beta libraries were built with iRepertoire HTBI primers and Arm-PCR of CDR3 regions. TCRdb fed the multiplex PCR reads into MiXCR, producing one record per CDR3 protein. In the table there are approximately 390,000 distinct CDR3 sequences, 15% to 20% of which are singletons. In addition, the sample was reused for a study of T cells in Graves' hyperthyroidism and ophthalmopathy. That work adds: Blood also contained most expanded thyroid clonotypes above 0.001.

The J gene is TRBJ2-3, the V gene TRBV30; D is undetermined. This clonotype was obtained from a woman between 18 and 29 years old with Graves disease. The material was peripheral blood mononuclear cells (PBMCs), obtained at new diagnosis, from a patient treated with antithyroid drugs. The CDR3 DNA reads as TGTGCCTGGAGTAGTATGGATACGCAGTATTTT. It translates to CAWSSMDTQYF.